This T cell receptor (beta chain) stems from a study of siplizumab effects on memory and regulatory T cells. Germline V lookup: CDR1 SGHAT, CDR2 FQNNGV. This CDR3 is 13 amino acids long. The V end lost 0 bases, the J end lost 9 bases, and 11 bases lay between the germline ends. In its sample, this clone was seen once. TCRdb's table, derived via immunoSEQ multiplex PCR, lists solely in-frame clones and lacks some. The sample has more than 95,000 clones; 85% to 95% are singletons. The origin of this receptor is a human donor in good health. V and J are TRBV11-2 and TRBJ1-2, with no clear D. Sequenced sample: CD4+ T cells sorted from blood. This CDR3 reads CASSLEGASSYTF. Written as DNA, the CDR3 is TGTGCCAGCAGCTTAGAGGGCGCGAGCAGCTACACCTTC.